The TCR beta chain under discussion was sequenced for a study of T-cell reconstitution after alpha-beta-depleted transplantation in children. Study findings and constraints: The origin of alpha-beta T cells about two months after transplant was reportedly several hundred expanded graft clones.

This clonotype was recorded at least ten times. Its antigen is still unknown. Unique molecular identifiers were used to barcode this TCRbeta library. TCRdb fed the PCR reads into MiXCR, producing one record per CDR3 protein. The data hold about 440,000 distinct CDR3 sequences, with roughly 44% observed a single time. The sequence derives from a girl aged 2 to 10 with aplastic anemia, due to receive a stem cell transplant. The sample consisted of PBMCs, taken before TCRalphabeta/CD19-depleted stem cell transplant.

The DNA of the CDR3 is TGCAGCACCGGATTACAGAACCCGACAGGGATAAACTATGGCTACACCTTC. Amino acids: CSTGLQNPTGINYGYTF. J is TRBJ1-2 and V is TRBV29-1; 7 positions agree with TRBD1. V shed 8 bases and J 2 bases; nucleotides not matched to a gene: 20. This CDR3 comprises 17 residues. Per the germline V gene, CDR1 is SQVTM and CDR2 is ANQGSEA.